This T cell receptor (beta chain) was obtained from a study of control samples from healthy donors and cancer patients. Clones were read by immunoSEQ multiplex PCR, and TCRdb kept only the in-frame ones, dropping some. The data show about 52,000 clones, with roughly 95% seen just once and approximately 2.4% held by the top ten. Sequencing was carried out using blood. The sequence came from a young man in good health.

CDR3 coding DNA: TGTGCCAGCAGTTCCCAGGGGCATGGGAACACTGAAGCTTTCTTT. Encoded protein: CASSSQGHGNTEAFF. V gene TRBV2 combines with J gene TRBJ1-1; D might be TRBD1 (6 bases). V was cut by 5 bases and J by 1 base, with 14 bases left in between. The germline V gene encodes CDR1 SNHLY and CDR2 FYNNEI. The CDR3 has 15 amino acids.